The 18 T cell receptor beta chains given below trace back to one sample, sequenced in a study of T cells after yellow fever vaccination (dated by TCRdb to between 2017 and 2020). This sample's treatment or condition label indicates: live attenuated yellow fever vaccine strain. To prepare the library, 5' RACE was applied. Sequenced using an Illumina HiSeq 2500. TCRdb cleaned the public reads at Q25 with fastp, built clones with MiXCR and kept in-frame beta chains. Every distinct CDR3 protein forms one entry, paired with its most common genes and DNA. The sample includes 200,000 to 250,000 distinct CDR3 sequences, with 6.9% observed a single time. About 0.85% of the sample rests with the top ten. The starting material was CD4+ T cells sorted from PBMCs, obtained 15 days after the yellow fever booster vaccination. Receptor source: a young man who received the YFV17D yellow fever vaccine.

This clonotype was counted a few times. J is TRBJ2-7 and V is TRBV6-1; TRBD1 matches 8 bases. V trimming: 6 bases; J trimming: 2 bases; junction bases outside the gene matches: 3. This CDR3 contains 13 residues. Per germline, CDR1 MNHNS and CDR2 SASEGT. CDR3 amino acids: CASRATGAYEQYF. CDR3 DNA sequence: TGTGCCAGCAGGGCGACAGGGGCCTACGAGCAGTACTTC.

This clonotype was detected many times. The chain's CDR3 is CASSLEGALNTEAFF. CDR3 DNA sequence: TGCGCCAGCAGCTTGGAGGGCGCTTTGAACACTGAAGCTTTCTTT. This chain links TRBV5-1 with TRBJ1-1; D ambiguous. Germline V CDR1 and CDR2: SGHRS, YFSETQ. V was shortened by 0 bases and J by 0 bases, with 9 bases between the two germline ends. The CDR3 is 15 residues long.

The chain joins TRBV5-4 to TRBJ1-6; D is undetermined. Per the germline V gene, CDR1 is SGHNT and CDR2 is YYREEE (reference sequence). The germline V and J ends were trimmed by 3 bases and 7 bases, with 5 bases remaining between them. The CDR3 extends over 12 amino acids. CDR3: CASSSINSPLHF. The CDR3 DNA is TGTGCCAGCAGCTCGATAAATTCACCCCTCCACTTT.

This rearrangement joins TRBV14 to TRBJ2-1, with 9 bases lining up with TRBD2. V lost 4 bases to trimming and J lost 5 bases; unmatched junction nucleotides: 18. Germline V gene data show CDR1 as SGHDN and CDR2 as FVKESK. CDR3 length: 19 amino acids. CDR3 protein: CASSRRGLAGSVLDNEQFF. The CDR3 DNA sequence: TGTGCCAGCAGCCGTAGAGGGCTAGCGGGAAGTGTGCTGGACAATGAGCAGTTCTTC.

CDR3 region: CSANKLQGEQYF. The DNA for the CDR3 is TGCAGTGCGAACAAGCTCCAGGGGGAGCAGTACTTC. The chain recombines TRBV20-1 with TRBJ2-7; TRBD1 is a possible D gene (6 bases). The germline V gene encodes CDR1 DFQATT and CDR2 SNEGSKA (reference sequence). The CDR3 is 12 residues long. V shed 6 bases and J shed 7 bases, with 16 bases lying between them.

V is TRBV7-3 and J is TRBJ2-1; perhaps TRBD1 as D (5 bases). The CDR3 spans 15 residues. From germline, CDR1 is SGHTA and CDR2 FQGTGA. V dropped 0 bases and J dropped 3 bases, with 9 bases sitting between them. The CDR3, as DNA: TGTGCCAGCAGCTTAACCCTGACAGACTACAATGAGCAGTTCTTC. Amino acid sequence: CASSLTLTDYNEQFF.

Many counts were recorded for this clonotype. The CDR3 sequence: CASSASLSGRVGNTIYF. The DNA of the CDR3 is TGTGCCAGCAGTGCTAGTCTCTCCGGCAGGGTTGGAAACACCATATATTTT. The chain carries TRBV28 and TRBJ1-3; D might be TRBD1 (5 bases). Trimming cost V 5 bases and J 3 bases, with 20 bases left between them. Per the germline V gene, CDR1 is MDHEN and CDR2 is SYDVKM. The CDR3 contains 17 residues. The full variable domain, its missing parts supplied by reference TRBV28 and TRBJ1-3, is DVKVTQSSRYLVKRTGEKVFLECVQDMDHENMFWYRQDPGLGLRLIYFSYDVKMKEKGDIPEGYSVSREKKERFSLILESASTNQTSMYLCASSASLSGRVGNTIYFGEGSWLTVV.

This clonotype was seen a handful of times. The rearrangement joins TRBV19 to TRBJ2-3, with D possibly matching TRBD1 (5 bases). V was trimmed by 5 bases and J by 2 bases, leaving 14 bases between them. The CDR3 is 15 residues long. In germline, CDR1 is LNHDA, CDR2 SQIVND (reference sequence). CDR3 sequence: CASSPQAGPTDTQYF. DNA of the CDR3: TGTGCCAGTAGTCCCCAAGCAGGGCCCACAGATACGCAGTATTTT.

This clonotype was seen ten or more times. The chain couples TRBV7-2 to TRBJ2-4; tentatively, D is TRBD2 (6 bases). V shed 5 bases and J shed 13 bases, with 18 bases lying between them. CDR1 and CDR2 (germline): SGHTA, FQGNSA. This CDR3 is built from 13 residues. The CDR3 protein is CASSPGGRTLQYF. DNA of the CDR3: TGTGCCAGCAGCCCCGGGGGACGGACCCTCCAGTACTTC. Together with reference TRBV7-2 and TRBJ2-4, the CDR3 gives the full variable domain: GAGVSQSPSNKVTEKGKDVELRCDPISGHTALYWYRQSLGQGLEFLIYFQGNSAPDKSGLPSDRFSAERTGGSVSTLTIQRTQQEDSAVYLCASSPGGRTLQYFGAGTRLSVL.

This clonotype was detected ten times or more. The rearrangement joins TRBV28 to TRBJ2-3, with D perhaps TRBD2 (6 bases). Trimming took 10 bases from V and 4 from J, leaving 12 bases between them. The CDR3 covers 12 residues. CDR1 is MDHEN and CDR2 is SYDVKM in the germline V gene. The CDR3 reads CATSSGADTQYF. The CDR3 DNA reads as TGTGCCACCTCTTCGGGAGCAGATACGCAGTATTTT.

J is TRBJ2-2 and V is TRBV6-1, with D perhaps TRBD1 or TRBD2 (6 bases each). The CDR3 length is 16 residues. Trimming stripped 7 bases from V and 7 bases from J, with 22 bases between. Germline lookup yields CDR1 MNHNS and CDR2 SASEGT. The CDR3 region has the DNA TGTGCCAGCAAGGGGGGTGCTGGGCGTTTATACGGGGAGCTGTTTTTT. The encoded protein is CASKGGAGRLYGELFF.

The chain uses TRBV25-1 and TRBJ2-5; the D gene is possibly TRBD2 (5 bases). Germline V lookup: CDR1 MGHDK, CDR2 SYGVNS. V was cut by 3 bases and J by 7 bases, with 18 bases left in between. This CDR3 is built from 15 residues. The CDR3 DNA reads TGTGCCAGCAGTGATCCCCAGGAGGTATCTGGGACCCAGTACTTC. This codes for CASSDPQEVSGTQYF.

This clonotype was counted only a few times. The chain combines TRBV5-1 with TRBJ2-3; D remains unclear. Per the germline V gene, CDR1 is SGHRS and CDR2 is YFSETQ. The CDR3 consists of 12 residues. Trimming shortened V by 0 bases and J by 7 bases, and 6 bases separated the two germline ends. The CDR3 DNA reads as TGCGCCAGCAGCTTGGCGCTAAATACGCAGTATTTT. Translation: CASSLALNTQYF.

The chain links TRBV20-1 to TRBJ2-1; TRBD2 aligns across 8 bases. J gave up 7 bases and V 6 bases, and 8 bases lay outside the gene matches. The CDR3 consists of 13 residues. In germline, CDR1 is DFQATT, CDR2 SNEGSKA (reference sequence). The CDR3 here is CSAYRTSRNEQFF. The DNA for the CDR3 is TGCAGTGCCTATCGGACTAGCCGTAATGAGCAGTTCTTC.

This clonotype has a count of ten or more. The chain has TRBV20-1 and TRBJ2-1; TRBD2 agrees at 12 bases. The ends lost 5 bases at V and 3 bases at J; junction bases unmatched: 17. The CDR3 loop spans 19 amino acids. Germline assignment: CDR1 DFQATT and CDR2 SNEGSKA (reference sequence). CDR3 bases: TGCAGTGCTTCTGGTGTCAGGGCTAGCGGGAGGGCCCTCTACAATGAGCAGTTCTTC. It is translated as CSASGVRASGRALYNEQFF.

Many counts were recorded for this clonotype. The chain has TRBV9 and TRBJ2-7; the match to TRBD2 covers 10 bases. Germline V gene sequence: CDR1 SGDLS, CDR2 YYNGEE. V shed 1 base, J shed 4 bases, and the junction held 5 bases outside the gene matches. The CDR3 covers 15 residues. CDR3 amino acids: CASSVSSGSSYEQYF. CDR3 DNA: TGTGCCAGCAGCGTATCTAGCGGGAGTTCTTACGAGCAGTACTTC. The full variable domain, rest sourced from reference TRBV9 and TRBJ2-7, is DSGVTQTPKHLITATGQRVTLRCSPRSGDLSVYWYQQSLDQGLQFLIQYYNGEERAKGNILERFSAQQFPDLHSELNLSSLELGDSALYFCASSVSSGSSYEQYFGPGTRLTVT.

The rearrangement uses TRBV29-1 and TRBJ2-1; TRBD1 is a possible D gene (6 bases). Germline V CDR1 and CDR2: SQVTM, ANQGSEA. This CDR3 is built from 12 residues. The CDR3, as DNA: TGCAGAGTACAGGGCCTCGGGAATGAGCAGTTCTTC. Encoded protein: CRVQGLGNEQFF.

The rearrangement uses TRBV5-4 and TRBJ2-1, with 9 bases lining up with TRBD2. There are 16 residues in the CDR3. The ends lost 0 bases at V and 3 bases at J; junction bases unmatched: 4. CDR1 SGHNT and CDR2 YYREEE come from the germline V gene (reference sequence). DNA of the CDR3: TGTGCCAGCAGCTTGGCCGGGACTAGCTTCTACAATGAGCAGTTCTTC. The encoded protein is CASSLAGTSFYNEQFF.